Listed below are T cell receptor beta chains from one sample, sequenced in a study of blood T cell repertoires in COVID-19. Produced via immunoSEQ multiplex PCR; TCRdb's table is partial and in-frame only. The sample has roughly 460,000 clones; about 90% are singletons. The sequenced material came from peripheral blood. The receptors were sampled from a man aged 18 to 35 with COVID-19, enrolled during active disease. The CDR3 runs from the conserved cysteine through the conserved F or W. The order of the fields is clone size, D gene, CDR3 length, J gene, V gene, CDR3 protein, CDR3 DNA. The D gene is left open where the match is weak. Clone size is shown for a subset of rows, as once, few, many or a class of expanded clone.

clone size: -
D gene: TRBD2
CDR3 length: 13
J gene: TRBJ2-1
V gene: TRBV12-3/TRBV12-4
CDR3 protein: CASSPQTSGSAFF
CDR3 DNA: TGTGCCAGCAGCCCCCAGACTAGCGGGTCGGCGTTCTTC

clone size: -
D gene: -
CDR3 length: 14
J gene: TRBJ1-1
V gene: TRBV7-9
CDR3 protein: CASSLNPLNTEAFF
CDR3 DNA: TGTGCCAGCAGCTTAAATCCTCTGAACACTGAAGCTTTCTTT

clone size: -
D gene: -
CDR3 length: 12
J gene: TRBJ1-2
V gene: TRBV5-1
CDR3 protein: CASSLDSYGYTF
CDR3 DNA: TGCGCCAGCAGCTTGGACAGTTATGGCTACACCTTC

clone size: -
D gene: TRBD1
CDR3 length: 15
J gene: TRBJ2-2
V gene: TRBV18
CDR3 protein: CASSPATGDVGELFF
CDR3 DNA: TGTGCCAGCTCACCAGCGACAGGGGACGTCGGGGAGCTGTTTTTT

clone size: once
D gene: TRBD2
CDR3 length: 16
J gene: TRBJ2-2
V gene: TRBV9
CDR3 protein: CASSVKRLAGARELFF
CDR3 DNA: TGTGCCAGCAGCGTCAAAAGACTAGCGGGAGCGAGAGAGCTGTTTTTT

clone size: -
D gene: -
CDR3 length: 16
J gene: TRBJ1-6
V gene: TRBV2
CDR3 protein: CASSEVHSSYNSPLHF
CDR3 DNA: TGTGCCAGCAGTGAGGTACACAGCTCCTATAATTCACCCCTCCACTTT

clone size: -
D gene: TRBD2
CDR3 length: 15
J gene: TRBJ2-5
V gene: TRBV11-2
CDR3 protein: CASSDGAGGEETQYF
CDR3 DNA: TGTGCCAGCAGCGACGGGGCGGGAGGAGAGGAGACCCAGTACTTC

clone size: -
D gene: -
CDR3 length: 12
J gene: TRBJ1-2
V gene: TRBV5-6
CDR3 protein: CASRGASYGYTF
CDR3 DNA: TGTGCCAGCCGGGGGGCAAGCTATGGCTACACCTTC

clone size: -
D gene: -
CDR3 length: 16
J gene: TRBJ1-2
V gene: TRBV5-6
CDR3 protein: CASSPTGADSSPGYTF
CDR3 DNA: TGTGCCAGCAGCCCGACAGGCGCCGACTCCTCTCCGGGCTACACCTTC

clone size: -
D gene: TRBD1
CDR3 length: 16
J gene: TRBJ2-7
V gene: TRBV4-1
CDR3 protein: CASSQAKDRGRNEQYF
CDR3 DNA: TGCGCCAGCAGCCAGGCGAAAGACAGGGGTCGGAACGAGCAGTACTTC

clone size: -
D gene: TRBD1
CDR3 length: 15
J gene: TRBJ1-1
V gene: TRBV7-8
CDR3 protein: CASSLGRTGDPEAFF
CDR3 DNA: TGTGCCAGCAGCTTAGGGAGGACAGGGGACCCTGAAGCTTTCTTT

clone size: -
D gene: TRBD1
CDR3 length: 14
J gene: TRBJ1-1
V gene: TRBV5-1
CDR3 protein: CASSFGTANTEAFF
CDR3 DNA: TGCGCCAGCAGCTTCGGGACAGCGAACACTGAAGCTTTCTTT

clone size: -
D gene: TRBD1
CDR3 length: 17
J gene: TRBJ1-2
V gene: TRBV5-1
CDR3 protein: CASSDARQGGPYYGYTF
CDR3 DNA: TGCGCCAGCAGCGATGCCCGACAGGGAGGCCCTTACTATGGCTACACCTTC

clone size: -
D gene: -
CDR3 length: 11
J gene: TRBJ1-2
V gene: TRBV19
CDR3 protein: CASQGLYGYTF
CDR3 DNA: TGTGCCAGTCAGGGGCTCTATGGCTACACCTTC

clone size: -
D gene: -
CDR3 length: 13
J gene: TRBJ2-5
V gene: TRBV5-1
CDR3 protein: CASSLTGTETQYF
CDR3 DNA: TGCGCCAGCAGCTTGACAGGGACGGAGACCCAGTACTTC

clone size: -
D gene: TRBD1
CDR3 length: 14
J gene: TRBJ2-3
V gene: TRBV5-1
CDR3 protein: CASSSQGARDTQYF
CDR3 DNA: TGCGCCAGCAGCTCGCAGGGGGCGAGGGATACGCAGTATTTT